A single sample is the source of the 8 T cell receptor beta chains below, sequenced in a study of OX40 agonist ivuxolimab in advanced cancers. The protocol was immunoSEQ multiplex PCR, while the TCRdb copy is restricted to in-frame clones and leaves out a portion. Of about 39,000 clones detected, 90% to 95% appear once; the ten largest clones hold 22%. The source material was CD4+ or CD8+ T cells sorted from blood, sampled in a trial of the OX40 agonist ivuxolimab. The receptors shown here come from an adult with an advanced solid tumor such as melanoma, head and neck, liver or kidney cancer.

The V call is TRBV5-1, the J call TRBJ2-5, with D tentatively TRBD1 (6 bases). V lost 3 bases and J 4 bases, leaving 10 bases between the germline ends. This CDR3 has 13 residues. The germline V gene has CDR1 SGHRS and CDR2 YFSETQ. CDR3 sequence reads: CASSWDNPETQYF. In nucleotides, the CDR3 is TGCGCCAGCAGCTGGGACAACCCAGAGACCCAGTACTTC.

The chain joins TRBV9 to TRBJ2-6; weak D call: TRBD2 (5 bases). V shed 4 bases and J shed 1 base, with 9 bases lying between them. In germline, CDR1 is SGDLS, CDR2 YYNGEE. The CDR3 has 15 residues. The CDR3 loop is CASSLGESGANVLTF. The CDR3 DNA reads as TGTGCCAGCAGCCTTGGGGAGTCTGGGGCCAACGTCCTGACTTTC.

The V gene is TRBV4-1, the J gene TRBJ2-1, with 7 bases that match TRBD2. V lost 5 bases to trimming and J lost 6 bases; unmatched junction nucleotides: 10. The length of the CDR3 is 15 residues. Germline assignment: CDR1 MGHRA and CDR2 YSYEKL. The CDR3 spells CASSTGLGKGNEQFF. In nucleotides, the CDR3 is TGCGCCAGCAGCACTGGACTAGGGAAGGGCAATGAGCAGTTCTTC.

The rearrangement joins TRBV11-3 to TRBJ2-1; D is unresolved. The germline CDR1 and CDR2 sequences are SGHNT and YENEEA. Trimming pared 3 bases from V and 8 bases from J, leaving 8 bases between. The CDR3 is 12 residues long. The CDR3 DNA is TGTGCCAGCAGCTTGCTAGGTTATGAGCAGTTCTTC. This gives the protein CASSLLGYEQFF.

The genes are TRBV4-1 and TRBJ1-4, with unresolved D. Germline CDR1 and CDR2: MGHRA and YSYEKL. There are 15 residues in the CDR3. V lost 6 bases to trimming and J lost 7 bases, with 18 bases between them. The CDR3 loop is CASRATVADGEKLFF. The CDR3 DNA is TGCGCCAGCAGGGCCACGGTAGCGGACGGTGAAAAACTGTTTTTT.

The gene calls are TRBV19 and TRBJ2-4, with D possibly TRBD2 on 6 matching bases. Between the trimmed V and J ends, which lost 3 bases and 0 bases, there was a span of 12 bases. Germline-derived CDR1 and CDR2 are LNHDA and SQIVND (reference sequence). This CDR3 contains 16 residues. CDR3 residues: CASSIVGGLAKNIQYF. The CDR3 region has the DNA TGTGCCAGTAGTATCGTGGGGGGACTAGCCAAAAACATTCAGTACTTC.

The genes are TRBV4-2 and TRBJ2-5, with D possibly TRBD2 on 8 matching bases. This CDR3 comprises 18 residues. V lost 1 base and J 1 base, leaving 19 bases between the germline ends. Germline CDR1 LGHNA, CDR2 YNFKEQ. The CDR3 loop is CASSQAKGAGGSQETQYF. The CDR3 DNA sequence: TGTGCCAGCAGCCAAGCTAAGGGGGCGGGAGGATCCCAAGAGACCCAGTACTTC.

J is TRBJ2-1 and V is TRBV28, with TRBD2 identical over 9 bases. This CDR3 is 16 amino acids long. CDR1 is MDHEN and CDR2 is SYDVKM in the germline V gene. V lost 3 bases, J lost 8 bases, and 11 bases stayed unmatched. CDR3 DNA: TGTGCCAGCAGTTTGTTGCTAGCGGGAAATGACGATGAGCAGTTCTTC. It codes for CASSLLLAGNDDEQFF. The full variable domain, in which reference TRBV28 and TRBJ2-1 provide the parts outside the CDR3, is DVKVTQSSRYLVKRTGEKVFLECVQDMDHENMFWYRQDPGLGLRLIYFSYDVKMKEKGDIPEGYSVSREKKERFSLILESASTNQTSMYLCASSLLLAGNDDEQFFGPGTRLTVL.